The 27 T cell receptor beta chains below all came from one sample that was sequenced in a study of shared T cell receptors in the human thymus. The data were produced by immunoSEQ multiplex PCR, yet TCRdb's version contains in-frame clones alone and is incomplete. The sample records more than 550,000 clones, approximately 83% being singletons. These data were also reused for a study on human thymus T cells.

The material sequenced was thymocytes. The receptors originated from a girl less than two years old with a congenital heart defect.

Turning to this clone: Other DNA sequences from this sample encode an identical CDR3 as well. The V gene is TRBV4-1, the J gene TRBJ1-1, with D possibly being TRBD1 (6 bases). The CDR3 totals 15 residues. CDR1 and CDR2 from the germline V gene are MGHRA and YSYEKL. With 0 bases removed from V and 0 bases from J, the gap between germline ends came to 8 bases. The CDR3 reads CASSQDGGLNTEAFF. The CDR3 DNA sequence: TGCGCCAGCAGCCAAGATGGGGGCTTGAACACTGAAGCTTTCTTT.

This chain links TRBV5-1 with TRBJ2-4, with D tentatively TRBD2 (5 bases). Trimming cost V 1 base and J 5 bases, with 19 bases left between them. CDR1 is SGHRS, CDR2 YFSETQ, per germline. The CDR3 is 17 residues long. The CDR3 nucleotides read TGCGCCAGCAGCTTGTGGGAGATTGGGTGTGCGGAAAACATTCAGTACTTC. As protein: CASSLWEIGCAENIQYF.

The CDR3 bases are TGTGCCAGCAGTTTAATTGGGGGGTACCCAAATTCACCCCTCCACTTT. This translates into CASSLIGGYPNSPLHF. The chain uses TRBV27 and TRBJ1-6, with D perhaps matching TRBD1 (5 bases). V was trimmed by 2 bases and J by 7 bases, leaving 15 bases between them. Germline assignment: CDR1 MNHEY and CDR2 SMNVEV (reference sequence). CDR3 length: 16 residues.

The chain is built from TRBV7-2 and TRBJ1-1; 7 nucleotides match TRBD1. The CDR3 has 21 residues. The J segment lost 0 bases and the V segment lost 0 bases, leaving 19 bases of the junction unmatched. Germline-derived CDR1 and CDR2 are SGHTA and FQGNSA. CDR3 loop: CASSLAFDRAPPAGMNTEAFF. CDR3 coding DNA: TGTGCCAGCAGCTTAGCGTTCGACAGGGCCCCACCCGCTGGGATGAACACTGAAGCTTTCTTT. Full variable domain (remainder filled in from reference TRBV7-2 and TRBJ1-1): GAGVSQSPSNKVTEKGKDVELRCDPISGHTALYWYRQSLGQGLEFLIYFQGNSAPDKSGLPSDRFSAERTGGSVSTLTIQRTQQEDSAVYLCASSLAFDRAPPAGMNTEAFFGQGTRLTVV.

The chain has TRBV11-2 and TRBJ1-2; 11 bases map to TRBD1. Germline V gene sequence: CDR1 SGHAT, CDR2 FQNNGV. The CDR3 is made up of 19 amino acids. The trim removed 1 base at V and 0 bases at J, leaving 10 bases unmatched. The CDR3: CASSLAVGQGVSANYGYTF. In DNA form, the CDR3 reads TGTGCCAGCAGCTTAGCTGTGGGACAGGGGGTTTCCGCTAACTATGGCTACACCTTC.

The chain carries TRBV11-2 and TRBJ2-3, with 11 bases identical to TRBD2. With 5 bases clipped from V and 2 bases from J, the junction kept 6 bases outside the gene matches. There are 16 residues in the CDR3. CDR1 and CDR2 from the germline V gene are SGHAT and FQNNGV. This chain's CDR3 is CASSRPSGGTTDTQYF. The CDR3 region has the DNA TGTGCCAGCAGCCGCCCTAGCGGGGGGACCACAGATACGCAGTATTTT.

The V and J genes are TRBV6-4 and TRBJ1-2; no clear D. The CDR3 has 14 residues. V was pared by 7 bases and J by 14 bases, with 26 bases between. Germline V CDR1 and CDR2: MRHNA, SNTAGT. The CDR3 reads CASTSTISGGQRTF. The CDR3 bases are TGTGCCAGCACCTCCACGATCTCGGGCGGGCAGAGGACCTTC.

This clone was found once. The chain uses TRBV5-4 and TRBJ1-2, with a tentative D call TRBD1 (6 bases). Trimming left V 4 bases short and J 3 bases short, with 19 bases between. The CDR3 contains 16 residues. Germline V CDR1 and CDR2: SGHNT, YYREEE (reference sequence). The CDR3 sequence is CASSPSPGGLDYGYTF. The DNA of the CDR3 is TGTGCCAGCAGCCCCAGCCCGGGGGGGCTCGACTATGGCTACACCTTC.

V and J are TRBV10-3 and TRBJ1-2, with D possibly being TRBD1 (6 bases). This CDR3 comprises 14 residues. Trimming left V 3 bases short and J 4 bases short, with 12 bases between. The germline V gene has CDR1 ENHRY and CDR2 SYGVKD. The CDR3 region is CAISDRQAPYGYTF. Written as DNA, the CDR3 is TGTGCCATCAGTGACAGACAGGCCCCCTATGGCTACACCTTC.

The chain combines TRBV5-5 with TRBJ1-2; no firm D call. V was clipped by 2 bases and J by 1 base, with 15 bases between them. This CDR3 region has 16 residues. From germline, CDR1 is SGHKS and CDR2 YYEKEE (reference sequence). The CDR3 sequence: CASSLEEGFYNYGYTF. For the CDR3, the DNA is TGTGCCAGCAGCTTAGAGGAAGGTTTCTATAACTATGGCTACACCTTC.

The rearrangement links TRBV5-1 to TRBJ1-1; D may be TRBD1 (6 bases). V lost 0 bases, J lost 1 base, and 13 bases lay in between. The CDR3 is 16 amino acids. Germline CDR1 is SGHRS and CDR2 is YFSETQ. The CDR3 DNA is TGCGCCAGCAGCTTGGTCGGTCAGGGGTGGAACACTGAAGCTTTCTTT. Amino acids: CASSLVGQGWNTEAFF.

The chain couples TRBV28 to TRBJ1-2; 8 bases agree with TRBD1. There are 14 residues in the CDR3. Germline CDR1 MDHEN, CDR2 SYDVKM. Trimming cost V 7 bases and J 2 bases; bases outside gene matches: 6. The CDR3 loop is CASTPGQENYGYTF. The CDR3 coding sequence is TGTGCCAGCACTCCGGGACAGGAAAACTATGGCTACACCTTC.

This chain links TRBV27 with TRBJ2-1; TRBD2 matches at 8 bases. V shed 6 bases, J shed 2 bases, and the junction held 21 bases outside the gene matches. CDR1 and CDR2 from the germline V gene are MNHEY and SMNVEV (reference sequence). The CDR3 runs to 20 residues. CDR3 nucleotides: TGTGCCAGCAGAGAAGCGACGGTGGGGCGCGGGGGGTCTGCCTACAATGAGCAGTTCTTC. This codes for CASREATVGRGGSAYNEQFF.

The J gene is TRBJ1-3, the V gene TRBV7-2; 7 bases match TRBD1. J was trimmed by 0 bases and V by 1 base; bases with no gene match: 6. This CDR3 region has 17 residues. Looked up from germline, CDR1 is SGHTA and CDR2 is FQGNSA. CDR3 coding DNA: TGTGCCAGCAGCTTAGGGGACAGCGGACGCTCTGGAAACACCATATATTTT. It specifies CASSLGDSGRSGNTIYF.

The rearrangement joins TRBV11-2 to TRBJ2-7, with unresolved D. The V gene's germline CDR1 is SGHAT and CDR2 FQNNGV. V was pared by 3 bases and J by 0 bases, with 9 bases between. The CDR3 has 14 residues. The CDR3 nucleotides read TGTGCCAGCAGCTTCCCCAGGTCCTCCTACGAGCAGTACTTC. It specifies CASSFPRSSYEQYF.

The chain uses TRBV6-5 and TRBJ2-7, with D possibly being TRBD2 (5 bases). The CDR3 is 15 residues long. Between the trimmed V and J ends, which lost 1 base and 2 bases, there was a span of 12 bases. The germline gives CDR1 MNHEY, CDR2 SVGAGI. CDR3 sequence: CASSYFFRRAYEQYF. The CDR3 nucleotides read TGTGCCAGCAGTTACTTTTTTCGGCGGGCCTACGAGCAGTACTTC.

The genes are TRBV7-9 and TRBJ1-1; unclear D gene. CDR3 length: 15 amino acids. CDR1 and CDR2 from the germline V gene are SEHNR and FQNEAQ (reference sequence). The ends were cut back, 2 bases at V and 6 bases at J, with 16 bases in the middle. The CDR3 reads CASSLLTHCGAEAFF. The CDR3, as DNA: TGTGCCAGCAGCTTATTAACCCACTGCGGGGCTGAAGCTTTCTTT.

The chain uses TRBV5-4 and TRBJ1-2; a possible D gene is TRBD1 (5 bases). Deletions cut 1 base from V and 6 bases from J, with 16 bases between. The CDR3 is 15 amino acids. Germline CDR1 SGHNT, CDR2 YYREEE (reference sequence). The CDR3 is CASSLKGKYKDGYTF. The CDR3 bases are TGTGCCAGCAGCTTGAAGGGGAAGTATAAGGATGGCTACACCTTC.

The chain carries TRBV6-6 and TRBJ2-7; D gene uncertain. V was cut by 5 bases and J by 0 bases, with 17 bases left in between. The germline V gene encodes CDR1 MNHNY and CDR2 SVGAGI (reference sequence). This CDR3 has 16 amino acids. The CDR3 region has the DNA TGTGCCAGCAGTCATCTGCAGCGAAAGAGCTCCTACGAGCAGTACTTC. It is translated as CASSHLQRKSSYEQYF.

The rearrangement uses TRBV30 and TRBJ1-2, with a weak D call TRBD1 (6 bases). Per the germline V gene, CDR1 is GTSNPN and CDR2 is SVGIG (reference sequence). Trimming left V 5 bases short and J 2 bases short, with 18 bases between. CDR3 length equals 15 residues. CDR3 bases: TGTGCCTGGTTGCCAATTAACAGGGAGAACTATGGCTACACCTTC. Protein sequence: CAWLPINRENYGYTF. Full variable domain (missing parts from reference TRBV30 and TRBJ1-2): SQTIHQWPATLVQPVGSPLSLECTVEGTSNPNLYWYRQAAGRGLQLLFYSVGIGQISSEVPQNLSASRPQDRQFILSSKKLLLSDSGFYLCAWLPINRENYGYTFGSGTRLTVV.

V usage is TRBV6-1 and J usage is TRBJ2-1, with TRBD1 matching 7 bases. The length of the CDR3 is 14 residues. From germline, CDR1 is MNHNS and CDR2 SASEGT. With V trimmed by 6 bases and J by 1 base, 3 bases remained unmatched. The CDR3, as DNA: TGTGCCAGCAGCGCAGGGGGATCCTACAATGAGCAGTTCTTC. Translation: CASSAGGSYNEQFF.

Only a few counts were recorded for this clone. The chain combines TRBV29-1 with TRBJ1-2; the D gene is possibly TRBD1 (6 bases). CDR3 length: 13 amino acids. Germline V gives CDR1 SQVTM, CDR2 ANQGSEA. Trimming cost V 5 bases and J 6 bases, with 16 bases left between them. This CDR3 is CSVKGQKGNGYTF. The CDR3 coding sequence is TGCAGCGTTAAAGGACAGAAGGGGAATGGCTACACCTTC.

CDR3 sequence: CSAQGRRRVFNEQFF. CDR3 bases: TGCAGCGCTCAAGGCCGCCGGCGGGTCTTCAATGAGCAGTTCTTC. This chain joins TRBV29-1 and TRBJ2-1; possible D gene TRBD2, 5 bases. Germline V lookup: CDR1 SQVTM, CDR2 ANQGSEA. The CDR3 runs to 15 residues. Trimming removed 7 bases at V and 6 bases at J, with 22 bases between.

The rearrangement joins TRBV2 to TRBJ1-1; D is unresolved. Trimming stripped 5 bases from V and 3 bases from J, with 19 bases between. The length of the CDR3 is 16 residues. Germline assignment: CDR1 SNHLY and CDR2 FYNNEI. CDR3 DNA: TGTGCCAGCAGTCCAAGCCCATCCAGGAAGGACACTGAAGCTTTCTTT. It translates to CASSPSPSRKDTEAFF.

This chain joins TRBV5-1 and TRBJ2-5, with a weak D call TRBD1 (5 bases). The V end was cut by 1 base, the J end by 1 base, with 14 bases between. The germline gives CDR1 SGHRS, CDR2 YFSETQ. The CDR3 sequence is 16 residues long. The DNA for the CDR3 is TGCGCCAGCAGCTTGTTACGGACACATGTCCAAGAGACCCAGTACTTC. It translates to CASSLLRTHVQETQYF.

The chain has TRBV28 and TRBJ1-3; TRBD1 aligns across 12 bases. The germline V gene encodes CDR1 MDHEN and CDR2 SYDVKM. This CDR3 has 17 amino acids. V was clipped by 3 bases and J by 1 base; unmatched bases: 4. DNA for the CDR3: TGTGCCAGCAGTTTGGGACAGGGGGCTTTGTCTGGAAACACCATATATTTT. Its translation is CASSLGQGALSGNTIYF.

The V gene is TRBV28, the J gene TRBJ1-2, with D possibly being TRBD1 (6 bases). CDR1 and CDR2 (germline): MDHEN, SYDVKM. V was trimmed by 1 base and J by 7 bases, leaving 16 bases between them. The CDR3 is 15 amino acids. The CDR3 DNA reads as TGTGCCAGCAGTTTATTACAGGGAAGTAGAGGTGGCTACACCTTC. It translates to CASSLLQGSRGGYTF.